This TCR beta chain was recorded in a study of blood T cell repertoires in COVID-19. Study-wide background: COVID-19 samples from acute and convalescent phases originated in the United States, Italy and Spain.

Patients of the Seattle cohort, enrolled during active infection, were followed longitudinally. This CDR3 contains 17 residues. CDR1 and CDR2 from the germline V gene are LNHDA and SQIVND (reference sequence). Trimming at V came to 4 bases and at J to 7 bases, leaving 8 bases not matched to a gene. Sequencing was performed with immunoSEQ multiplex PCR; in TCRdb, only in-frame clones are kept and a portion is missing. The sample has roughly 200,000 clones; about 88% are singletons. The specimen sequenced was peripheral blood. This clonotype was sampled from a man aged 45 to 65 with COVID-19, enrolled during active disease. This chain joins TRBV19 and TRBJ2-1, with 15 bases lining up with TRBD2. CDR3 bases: TGTGCCAGTAGTACGCAATGGACTAGCGGGGGGGAAAATGAGCAGTTCTTC. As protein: CASSTQWTSGGENEQFF.